This TCR beta chain originates from a study of cytomegalovirus exposure and HLA in healthy donors. Study-level findings and limits: A highly shared variant cluster was judged a likely technical artifact. The analysis excluded some indistinguishable V segments, including TRBV6-2 and TRBV6-3. Highest at DRB1 and lowest at HLA-C, TCR association rates differed among HLA loci in a later analysis. A later analysis linked a missense variant in DCLRE1C to the trimming of TCR beta V and J genes.

Vbeta (60) and Jbeta (13) primers were used in the PCR. Sequencing used immunoSEQ multiplex PCR; TCRdb keeps in-frame clones, though not all of them. The data show 120,000 to 150,000 clones, about 80% seen once. Details on this clone: Antigen: not known.

The length of the CDR3 is 16 residues. The J segment lost 7 bases and the V segment lost 6 bases, leaving 8 bases of the junction unmatched. Germline-derived CDR1 and CDR2 are LNHDA and SQIVND (reference sequence). The sequenced material came from PBMCs. J is TRBJ2-3 and V is TRBV19, with TRBD2 matching 15 bases. The sequence was collected from a man aged 35-49 years in good health and CMV-seropositive. The CDR3 protein is CASSSGTSGRSYTQYF. CDR3 nucleotide sequence: TGTGCCAGTAGCTCCGGGACTAGCGGGAGGTCATATACGCAGTATTTT.